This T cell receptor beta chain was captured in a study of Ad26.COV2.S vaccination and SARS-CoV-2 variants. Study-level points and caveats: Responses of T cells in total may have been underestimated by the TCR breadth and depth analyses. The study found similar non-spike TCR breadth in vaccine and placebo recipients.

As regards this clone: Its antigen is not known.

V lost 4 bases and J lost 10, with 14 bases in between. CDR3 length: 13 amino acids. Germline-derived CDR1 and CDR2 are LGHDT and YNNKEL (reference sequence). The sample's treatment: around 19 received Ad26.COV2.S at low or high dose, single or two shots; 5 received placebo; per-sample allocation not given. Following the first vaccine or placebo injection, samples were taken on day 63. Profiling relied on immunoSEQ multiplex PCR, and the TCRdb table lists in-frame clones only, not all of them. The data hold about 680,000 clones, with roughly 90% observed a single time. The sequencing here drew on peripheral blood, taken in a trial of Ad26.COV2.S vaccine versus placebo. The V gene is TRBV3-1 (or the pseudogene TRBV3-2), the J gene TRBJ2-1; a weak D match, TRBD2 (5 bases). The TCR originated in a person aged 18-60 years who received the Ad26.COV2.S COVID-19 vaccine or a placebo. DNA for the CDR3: TGTGCCAGCAGCCCCCTTGCTAGCACCGAGCAGTTCTTC. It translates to CASSPLASTEQFF.